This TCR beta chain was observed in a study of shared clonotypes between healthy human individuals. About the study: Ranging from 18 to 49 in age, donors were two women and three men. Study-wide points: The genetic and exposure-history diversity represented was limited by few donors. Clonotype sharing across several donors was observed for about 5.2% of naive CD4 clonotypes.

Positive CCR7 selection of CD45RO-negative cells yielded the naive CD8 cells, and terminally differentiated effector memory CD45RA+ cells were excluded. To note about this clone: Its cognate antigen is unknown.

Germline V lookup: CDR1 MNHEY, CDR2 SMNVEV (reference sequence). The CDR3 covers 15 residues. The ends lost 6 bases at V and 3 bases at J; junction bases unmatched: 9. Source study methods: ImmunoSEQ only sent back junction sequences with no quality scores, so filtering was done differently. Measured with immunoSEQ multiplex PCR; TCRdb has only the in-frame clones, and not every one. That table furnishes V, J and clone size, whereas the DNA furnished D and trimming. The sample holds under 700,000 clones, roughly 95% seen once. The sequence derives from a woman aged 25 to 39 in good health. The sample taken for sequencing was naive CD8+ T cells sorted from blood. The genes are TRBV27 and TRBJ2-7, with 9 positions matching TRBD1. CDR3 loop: CASRWTGTGIYEQYF. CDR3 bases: TGTGCCAGCAGATGGACCGGGACAGGGATCTACGAGCAGTACTTC.